This T cell receptor (beta chain) derives from a study of T cell repertoires in cytomegalovirus infection. Study details: In the study, CMV epitopes included recently identified HLA-C-restricted and well-studied HLA-B-restricted ones. From public TCR beta signatures came an indication of both CMV infection and matching HLA type. Points from the study as a whole: Ex vivo responses were dominated by HLA-C-restricted CMV-specific TCR beta clonotypes. Carriage of CMV together with the relevant HLA was identifiable through cumulative public TCR beta family frequency.

The germline V gene has CDR1 ENHRY and CDR2 SYGVKD. The CDR3 extends over 14 amino acids. V was clipped by 4 bases and J by 0 bases, with 7 bases between them. As to this clonotype: Its specificity is unknown.

TCRdb fed the reads into MiXCR, producing one record per CDR3 protein. The repertoire holds around 900,000 distinct CDR3 sequences, around 29% seen once, with over 11% in the top ten. The sequence was collected from a human donor in good health (CMV status not recorded). Some clones in this sample may be carry-over from other donors' samples. The sequences come from cultured CD8+ T cells from PBMCs, collected from culture after CMV antigen stimulation. The chain has TRBV10-3 and TRBJ1-5, with no clear D. The CDR3 DNA sequence: TGTGCCATCAGTGGCCCTGATAGCAATCAGCCCCAGCATTTT. Encoded protein: CAISGPDSNQPQHF.